The sequence of this TCR beta chain was determined in a study of beta chain features in type 1 diabetes (dated by TCRdb to 2017 to 2018). Broadly, across the study: Patients and healthy donors did not differ in mean age, gender distribution, total cell number or subset yield. A total of just under 110,000,000 sorted cells were examined across all samples, and RNA yield correlated strongly with the number of cells per subset. In the study, recently diagnosed type 1 diabetes patients and matched healthy donors were compared on the TCRB repertoires of their sorted circulating CD4+ T cell subsets. Naive and central memory subsets were obtained from all 28 donors, but regulatory and stem cell-like memory subsets were isolated from only 8 patients and roughly 8 healthy donors.

A single peripheral blood draw of approximately 110 mL on average was collected from each donor into heparinised tubes. Naive, central memory, regulatory and stem cell-like memory CD4+ T cells were sorted on a BD FACSAria II using a panel including CD45RO, CCR7, CD25, CD127, CD95 and CD27. All sorted populations exceeded 98% purity. PBMCs were separated immediately by Lymphoprep density gradient centrifugation and were stained directly, without being cultured. To minimize batch effects, samples were stained and sorted in pairs, one healthy donor with one patient per experiment. This clone was counted only a few times. Its recognized antigen is unknown. Qualities for individual bases were not recorded, and no much larger clone is one base off. Results the study describes overall, beyond this receptor: Type 1 diabetes patients showed a moderate but significant shortening of TCRB CDR3 length in all four CD4+ subsets. The naive, central memory and regulatory TCRB repertoires appeared to resemble one another more closely among patients than among healthy donors. Only small numbers of individuals were included in the HLA sub-analyses, which left unresolved whether HLA type had any influence on TCRB rearrangement. At VDJ recombination sites, type 1 diabetes patients had fewer insertions and more deleted nucleotides, which implies abnormalities in thymic rearrangement. Because cDNA was sequenced instead of genomic DNA, highly expressing activated cells could be over-represented, though the groups showed no difference in activation or CD3 levels. Shorter templates might be favored by PCR, yet because patient and control samples were amplified and corrected together, any such skew would affect both groups equally.

All of the isolated RNA was reverse transcribed with the High Capacity cDNA Reverse Transcription Kit, so expressed TCRB transcripts were sequenced. Deep immunoSEQ sequencing was applied to naive, central memory and regulatory T cell samples, giving an average of about 3.4 million total reads per sample. Sorted cells were lysed in RLT buffer and RNA was extracted with DNase-treated RNeasy Micro or Mini kits, depending on cell number. To prevent cross-contamination, every cell subset was processed on its own, while patient and healthy donor samples were processed together. Using the immunoSEQ multiplex PCR, TCRB sequences were amplified from cDNA into 87-bp fragments spanning the CDR3 region. Amplicons were sequenced on the Illumina HiSeq platform. Regarding the original processing steps: Synthetic template baselines were used to correct PCR bias computationally, reads within Hamming distance 2 were collapsed together, and singletons that could not be merged were discarded. By aligning reads against IMGT, V, D and J genes, CDR3 length, and insertions or deletions at six rearrangement sites were assigned. Within each subset, clonotype counts were normalized to sorted cell number, and only after that were true diversity and Gini coefficients computed with the tcR R package. The overlap coefficient, calculated on TCRB nucleotide sequences, was used to measure repertoire sharing. Out-of-frame TCRB sequences from naive cells were analyzed to stand in for the pre-selection repertoire. TCRdb obtained this table from immuneACCESS and retained in-frame rearrangements with V and J assigned. These tables miss some clones; where compared with another copy, unresolved V genes account for less than half of the shortfall, and the remainder is unexplained. V, J and clone size reflect that table, while D and trimming were determined from the DNA. The table for this sample lists 500,000 to 650,000 clones; around 12% of them were counted only once. Clones ranked in the top ten supply 0.095% to 0.15% of the sample.

Sequences were obtained from naive CD4+ T cells from blood. The meaning of the sample's cell subset or site label: true naive CD4+ T cells. This TCR came from a man aged 25 to 40 with type 1 diabetes.

The CDR3 here reads CASSFHSDTQYF. In nucleotides, the sequence is TGTGCCAGCAGCTTTCATTCAGATACGCAGTATTTT. The V and J segments used are TRBV7-9 and TRBJ2-3, with the identity of the D gene unclear. The CDR3 holds 12 amino acids from the cysteine to the phenylalanine. Kept here is only the CDR3 DNA, which spans 36 bases and is read in frame from base 1. For CDR1 and CDR2, the germline V gene (reference sequence) lists SEHNR and FQNEAQ. Deletion took 3 bases off V and 4 bases off J, with a span of 5 bases between the germline ends.